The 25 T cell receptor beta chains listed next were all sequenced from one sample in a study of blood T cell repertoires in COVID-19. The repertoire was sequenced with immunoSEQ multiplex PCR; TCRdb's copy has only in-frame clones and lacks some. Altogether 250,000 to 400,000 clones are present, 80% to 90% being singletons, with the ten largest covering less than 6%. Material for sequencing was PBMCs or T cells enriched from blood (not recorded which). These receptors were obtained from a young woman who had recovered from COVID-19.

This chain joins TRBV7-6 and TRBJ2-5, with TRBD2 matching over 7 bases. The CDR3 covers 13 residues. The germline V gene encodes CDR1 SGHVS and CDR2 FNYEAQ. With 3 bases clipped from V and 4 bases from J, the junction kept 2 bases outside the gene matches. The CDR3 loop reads CASSFPGGETQYF. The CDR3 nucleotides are TGTGCCAGCAGCTTTCCGGGAGGAGAGACCCAGTACTTC.

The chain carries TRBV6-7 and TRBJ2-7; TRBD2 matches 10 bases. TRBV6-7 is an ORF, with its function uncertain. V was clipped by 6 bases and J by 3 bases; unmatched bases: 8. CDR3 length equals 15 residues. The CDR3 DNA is TGTGCCAGCAGCCTTACTAGCGGGGTCCTCTACGAGCAGTACTTC. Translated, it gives CASSLTSGVLYEQYF.

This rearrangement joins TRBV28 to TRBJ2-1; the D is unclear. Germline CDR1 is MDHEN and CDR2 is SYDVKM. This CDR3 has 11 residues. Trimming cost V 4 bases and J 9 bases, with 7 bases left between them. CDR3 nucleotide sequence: TGTGCCAGCAGTTCAGCGCGTGAGCAGTTCTTC. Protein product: CASSSAREQFF.

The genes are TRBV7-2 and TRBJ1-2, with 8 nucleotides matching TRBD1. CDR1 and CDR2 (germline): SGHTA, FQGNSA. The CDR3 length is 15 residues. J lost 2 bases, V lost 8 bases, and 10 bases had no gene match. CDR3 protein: CASQLIRGPNYGYTF. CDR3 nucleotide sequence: TGTGCCAGCCAGCTTATCAGGGGGCCGAACTATGGCTACACCTTC.

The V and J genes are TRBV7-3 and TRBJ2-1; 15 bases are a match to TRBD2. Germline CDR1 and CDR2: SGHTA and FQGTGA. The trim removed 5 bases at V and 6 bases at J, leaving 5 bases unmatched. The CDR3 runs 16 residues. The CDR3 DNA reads TGTGCCAGCAGCCAGGGACTAGCGGGGGGCGGCAATGAGCAGTTCTTC. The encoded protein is CASSQGLAGGGNEQFF.

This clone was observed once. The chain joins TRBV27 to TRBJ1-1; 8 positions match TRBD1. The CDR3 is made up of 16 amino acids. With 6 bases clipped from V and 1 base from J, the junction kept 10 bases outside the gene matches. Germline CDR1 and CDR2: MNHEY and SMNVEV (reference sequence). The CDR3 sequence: CASSPGQGKSNTEAFF. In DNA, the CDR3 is TGTGCCAGCAGCCCTGGACAGGGTAAGTCGAACACTGAAGCTTTCTTT.

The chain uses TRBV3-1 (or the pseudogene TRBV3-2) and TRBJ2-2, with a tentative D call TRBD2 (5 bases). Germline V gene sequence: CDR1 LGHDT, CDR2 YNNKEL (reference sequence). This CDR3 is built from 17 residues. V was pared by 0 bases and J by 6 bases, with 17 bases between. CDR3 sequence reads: CASSQDYVRDIPGELFF. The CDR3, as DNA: TGTGCCAGCAGCCAAGATTATGTGAGGGATATACCCGGGGAGCTGTTTTTT.

The CDR3 DNA reads as TGTGCCAGCAGCGCGGGCACTGAAGCTTTCTTT. It is translated as CASSAGTEAFF. The chain carries TRBV12-3 or TRBV12-4 and TRBJ1-1; no reliable D call. Trimming removed 6 bases at V and 4 bases at J, with 6 bases between. This CDR3 contains 11 residues.

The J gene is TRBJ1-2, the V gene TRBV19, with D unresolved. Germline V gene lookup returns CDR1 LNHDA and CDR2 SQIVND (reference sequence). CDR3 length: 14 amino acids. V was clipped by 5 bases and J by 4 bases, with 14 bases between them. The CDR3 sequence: CASSPREGSYGYTF. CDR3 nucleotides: TGTGCCAGTAGTCCCCGCGAGGGCTCCTATGGCTACACCTTC.

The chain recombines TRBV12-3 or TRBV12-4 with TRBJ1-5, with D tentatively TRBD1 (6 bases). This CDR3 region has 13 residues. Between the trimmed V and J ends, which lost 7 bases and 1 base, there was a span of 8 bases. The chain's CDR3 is CASNRDSNQPQHF. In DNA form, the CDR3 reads TGTGCCAGCAACAGGGACAGCAATCAGCCCCAGCATTTT.

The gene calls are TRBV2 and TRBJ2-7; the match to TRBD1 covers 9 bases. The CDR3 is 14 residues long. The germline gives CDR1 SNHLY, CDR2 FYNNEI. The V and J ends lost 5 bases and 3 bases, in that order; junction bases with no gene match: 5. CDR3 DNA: TGTGCCAGCAGTTCCCGGACAGGGGACTACGAGCAGTACTTC. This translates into CASSSRTGDYEQYF.

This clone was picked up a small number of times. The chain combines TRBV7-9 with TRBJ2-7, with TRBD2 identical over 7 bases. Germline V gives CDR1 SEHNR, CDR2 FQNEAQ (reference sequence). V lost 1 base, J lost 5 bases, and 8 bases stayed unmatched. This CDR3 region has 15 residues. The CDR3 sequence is CASSLGHSSGDEQYF. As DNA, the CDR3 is TGTGCCAGCAGCTTAGGACACTCTAGCGGAGACGAGCAGTACTTC.

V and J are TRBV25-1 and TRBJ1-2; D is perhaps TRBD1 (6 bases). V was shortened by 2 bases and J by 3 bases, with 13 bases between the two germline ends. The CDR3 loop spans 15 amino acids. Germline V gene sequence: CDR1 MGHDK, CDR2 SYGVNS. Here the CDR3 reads CASSERQGLDYGYTF. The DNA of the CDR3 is TGTGCCAGCAGTGAAAGGCAGGGGCTCGACTATGGCTACACCTTC.

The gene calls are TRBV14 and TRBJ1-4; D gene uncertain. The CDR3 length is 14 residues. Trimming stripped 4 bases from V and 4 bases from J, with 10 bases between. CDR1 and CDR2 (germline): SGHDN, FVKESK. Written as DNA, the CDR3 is TGTGCCAGCAGCCTCTCGGGAGGTAATGAAAAACTGTTTTTT. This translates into CASSLSGGNEKLFF.

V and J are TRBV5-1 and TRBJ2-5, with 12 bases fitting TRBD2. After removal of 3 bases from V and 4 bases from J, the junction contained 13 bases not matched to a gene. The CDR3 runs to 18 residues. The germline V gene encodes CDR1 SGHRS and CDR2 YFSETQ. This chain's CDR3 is CASSSSFSSGGAGETQYF. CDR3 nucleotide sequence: TGCGCCAGCAGCTCGAGCTTTTCTAGCGGGGGGGCAGGAGAGACCCAGTACTTC.

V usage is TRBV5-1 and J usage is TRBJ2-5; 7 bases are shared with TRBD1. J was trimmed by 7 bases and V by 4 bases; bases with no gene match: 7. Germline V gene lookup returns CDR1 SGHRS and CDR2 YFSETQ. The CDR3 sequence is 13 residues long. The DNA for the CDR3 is TGCGCCAGCAGCCGGGACAGCGCAGGGACCCAGTACTTC. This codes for CASSRDSAGTQYF.

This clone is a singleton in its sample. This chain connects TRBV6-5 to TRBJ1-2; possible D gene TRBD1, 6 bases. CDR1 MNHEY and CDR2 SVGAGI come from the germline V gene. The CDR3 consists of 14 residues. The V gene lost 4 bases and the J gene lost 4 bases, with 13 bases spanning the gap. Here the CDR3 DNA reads TGTGCCAGCAGTTTCGACAGGACCCCCTATGGCTACACCTTC. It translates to CASSFDRTPYGYTF.

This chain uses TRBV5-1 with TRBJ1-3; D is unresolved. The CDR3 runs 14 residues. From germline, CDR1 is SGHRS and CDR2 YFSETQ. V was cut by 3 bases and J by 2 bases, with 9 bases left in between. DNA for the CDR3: TGCGCCAGCAGCTCGCGCTCTACTGGAAACACCATATATTTT. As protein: CASSSRSTGNTIYF.

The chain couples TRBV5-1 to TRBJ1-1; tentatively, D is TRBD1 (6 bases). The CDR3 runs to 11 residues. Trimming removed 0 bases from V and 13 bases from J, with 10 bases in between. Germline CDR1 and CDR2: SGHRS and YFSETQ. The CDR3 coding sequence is TGCGCCAGCAGCTTGGAGGGGGTGGATTTCTTT. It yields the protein CASSLEGVDFF. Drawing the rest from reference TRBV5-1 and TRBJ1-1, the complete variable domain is KAGVTQTPRYLIKTRGQQVTLSCSPISGHRSVSWYQQTPGQGLQFLFEYFSETQRNKGNFPGRFSGRQFSNSRSEMNVSTLELGDSALYLCASSLEGVDFFGQGTRLTVV.

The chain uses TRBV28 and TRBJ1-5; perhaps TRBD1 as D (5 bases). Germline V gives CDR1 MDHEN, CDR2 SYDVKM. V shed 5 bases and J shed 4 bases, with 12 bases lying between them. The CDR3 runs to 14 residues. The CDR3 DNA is TGTGCCAGCAGTCCAATCCAGGGAAATCAGCCCCAGCATTTT. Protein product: CASSPIQGNQPQHF.

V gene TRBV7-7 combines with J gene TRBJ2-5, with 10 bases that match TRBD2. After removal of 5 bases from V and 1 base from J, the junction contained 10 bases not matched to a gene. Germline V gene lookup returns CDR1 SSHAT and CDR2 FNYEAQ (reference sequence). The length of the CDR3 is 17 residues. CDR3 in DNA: TGTGCCAGCAGCCCCGGGGGGAGCGGGGGGGCCCAAGAGACCCAGTACTTC. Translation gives CASSPGGSGGAQETQYF.

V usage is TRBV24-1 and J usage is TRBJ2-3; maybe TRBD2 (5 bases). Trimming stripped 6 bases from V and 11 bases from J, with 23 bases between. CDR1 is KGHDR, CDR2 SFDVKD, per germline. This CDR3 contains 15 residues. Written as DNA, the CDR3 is TGTGCCACCAGTCAAGAAACGGGCGGGTCCCCGTGGCAGTATTTT. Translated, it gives CATSQETGGSPWQYF.

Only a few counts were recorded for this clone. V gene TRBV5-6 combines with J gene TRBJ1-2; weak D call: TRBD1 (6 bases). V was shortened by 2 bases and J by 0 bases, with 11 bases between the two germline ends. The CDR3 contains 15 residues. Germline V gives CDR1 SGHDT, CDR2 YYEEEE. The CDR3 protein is CASSFPGATNYGYTF. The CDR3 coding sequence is TGTGCCAGCAGCTTCCCAGGGGCGACTAACTATGGCTACACCTTC.

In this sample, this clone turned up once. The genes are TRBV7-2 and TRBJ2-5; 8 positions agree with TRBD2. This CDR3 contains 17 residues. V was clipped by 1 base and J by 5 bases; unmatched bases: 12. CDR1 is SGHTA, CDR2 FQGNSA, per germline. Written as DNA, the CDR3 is TGTGCCAGCAGCTTAGGAGTAAGCGGGGGCCGGCAGGAGACCCAGTACTTC. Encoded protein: CASSLGVSGGRQETQYF.

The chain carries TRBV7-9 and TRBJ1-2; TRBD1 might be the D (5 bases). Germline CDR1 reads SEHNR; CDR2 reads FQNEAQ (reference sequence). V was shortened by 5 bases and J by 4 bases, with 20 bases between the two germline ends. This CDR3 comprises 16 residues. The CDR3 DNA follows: TGTGCCAGCAGCCCAATACAGGTCCGGGTTTCCTATGGCTACACCTTC. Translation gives CASSPIQVRVSYGYTF.